The clone carrying this TCR beta chain appeared a single time. The CDR3 length is 14 residues. CDR1 is SGHTA, CDR2 FQGNSA, per germline. The germline V and J ends were trimmed by 1 base and 5 bases, with 8 bases remaining between them. The data derive from a study of T cell changes during pregnancy in multiple sclerosis. Sequencing was performed with immunoSEQ multiplex PCR; in TCRdb, only in-frame clones are kept and a portion is missing. The sample holds about 49,000 clones; around 87% are singletons and the top ten take around 5%. V is TRBV7-2 and J is TRBJ1-4; D may be TRBD1 (5 bases). The sample here was peripheral blood, taken after pregnancy. The receptor's source is a female donor in good health, enrolled as a control in a pregnancy study. The CDR3 coding sequence is TGTGCCAGCAGCTTAGGTTCAGGGAATGAAAAACTGTTTTTT. This encodes CASSLGSGNEKLFF. Together with reference TRBV7-2 and TRBJ1-4, the CDR3 gives the full variable domain: GAGVSQSPSNKVTEKGKDVELRCDPISGHTALYWYRQSLGQGLEFLIYFQGNSAPDKSGLPSDRFSAERTGGSVSTLTIQRTQQEDSAVYLCASSLGSGNEKLFFGSGTQLSVL.